This T cell receptor (beta chain) was captured in a study of cytomegalovirus exposure and HLA in healthy donors. Study summary: In a later analysis, it was reported that the 120 validation repertoires had been produced on the same platform as the 550 to 850 repertoires belonging to the first cohort.

About this clone: Antigen: not known.

Only in-frame clones appear in the TCRdb table, and some are missing; sequencing was by immunoSEQ multiplex PCR. The table lists 200,000 or so clones, around 88% of them singletons. The V gene lost 3 bases and the J gene lost 9 bases, with 17 bases spanning the gap. This CDR3 has 15 residues. Germline V gene data show CDR1 as LGHNA and CDR2 as YSLEER. Study-level results: According to a subsequent analysis, TCR clusters identified in the first cohort showed a tendency to co-occur across the approximately 120 validation repertoires. A few of the chains that were CMV-associated were confirmed in vitro to be specific for CMV antigens.

This clonotype was obtained from a woman between 18 and 29 years old in good health and CMV-seronegative. The V and J genes are TRBV4-3 and TRBJ2-2; tentatively, D is TRBD2 (6 bases). The material sequenced was PBMCs. The CDR3 here is CASSQTGTGPRELFF. The CDR3 DNA reads TGCGCCAGCAGCCAGACCGGGACTGGCCCCCGGGAGCTGTTTTTT.